This T cell receptor (beta chain) was profiled in a study of response to subunit inactivated influenza vaccine listed by TCRdb under 2018. Context from the whole study: Deep quantitative T cell receptor repertoire profiling was used in the study to track responses to a trivalent subunit inactivated influenza vaccine. Study-wide findings and limitations: According to the authors, only a limited number of new T cells may be recruited by each seasonal influenza vaccination.

This clonotype was recorded a few times. What this receptor recognizes is not known. No much larger clone exists at a distance of one base, and base qualities are not known. The library was obtained by RT-PCR. Data came from an Illumina HiSeq 2500. In TCRdb, the public reads were trimmed at Q25 with fastp and aligned with MiXCR, with productive beta chains retained. Rows with one shared CDR3 protein collapse into an entry with the most common genes and DNA. Present in this sample are hundreds of thousands of distinct CDR3 sequences, about 10% of which were seen just once. Approximately 11% of the sample is held by the ten biggest clonotypes. The CDR3 contains 14 residues, cysteine and phenylalanine counted. CDR3 DNA is the only sequence kept; it has 42 bases, read in frame from the first base. Reading the germline V gene gives CDR1 MNHNS and CDR2 SASEGT. V loses 6 bases of germline sequence and J loses 0 bases, and the interval between the two ends is 11 bases.

The data also belong to a second study, concerning T cells expressing NK-cell markers. As the second publication notes: TCR beta cDNA libraries were prepared using 5'RACE template switching, which introduced a universal primer site and unique molecular identifiers. Fewer than ten donors provided sorted CD3+CD56+NKG2C+, CD3+CD56+NKG2C- and CD3+CD56-NKG2C+ T-cell subsets, whose TCR beta-chain repertoires were profiled. Among the eight sequenced donors, seven were HCMV-seropositive and one was HCMV-seronegative. To restrict sorting to alphabetaTCR-expressing T cells, an anti-gammadeltaTCR antibody was added in several experiments. In five to seven donors, the dominant CD3+CD56+NKG2C+ clonotypes were among the top 10 CD8+ clonotypes and accounted for roughly 1.0-8% of CD8+ T cells. Those dominant clonotypes were again the most abundant among CD3+CD56-NKG2C+ cells in a few donors, at about 25-60.1%. It remained unclear whether the expanded NKG2C-expressing T cell clones were specific for HCMV antigens. The study sequenced eight donors, all healthy volunteers chosen at random: three men and five women. HCMV serostatus was determined by detecting HCMV-specific IgG in serum with a commercial ELISA kit. Peripheral blood mononuclear cells were isolated from blood by Ficoll density gradient centrifugation. Bulk peripheral blood T-cell repertoires were additionally sequenced from unsorted PBMC for over 5 donors. Priming for cDNA synthesis came from the TCR beta constant segment, and two successive PCR amplification steps followed. Illumina HiSeq 2000/2500, MiSeq or NextSeq was used to sequence libraries as 2 x 150 bp reads. MIGEC was used to demultiplex reads and group reads by UMI, and MiTCR was used to assemble and quantify clonotypes. To remove erroneous sequences, TCR cDNA sequences were retained only when supported by two or more reads. The tcR package was used for downstream repertoire analysis, with clonotypes matched between fractions based on CDR3 nucleotide sequence plus V segment. Antigen specificity was annotated against VDJdb with VDJmatch, allowing one amino acid substitution in CDR3.

In this chain, TRBV6-1 is recombined with TRBJ1-1; the D gene assignment is ambiguous. The receptor's source is a man aged 50 to 60 who received an inactivated influenza vaccine. Donor details come from another sample of the same person, matched by shared clones. Sample: PBMCs from blood, taken on the day of vaccination. The base sequence is TGTGCCAGCAGGCTCAACAATATGAACACTGAAGCTTTCTTT. It specifies CASRLNNMNTEAFF.